The present entry profiles one TCR beta chain with its context. A few counts support this clonotype. Its antigen specificity is not known. Base-call qualities are not available, and no considerably larger clone is one nucleotide away. TCR alpha and beta CDR3 regions were amplified with the iRepertoire nested amplicon-rescue multiplex PCR (arm-PCR) platform from RNA. The input for one-step reverse transcription and amplification was about 95-450 ng of tissue mRNA or PBMC total RNA. After bead purification, a secondary multiplex PCR added Illumina adapters, and libraries were gel-purified between 200 and 400 bp. Libraries carried internal 6-nucleotide barcodes used for demultiplexing. The libraries were sequenced on an Illumina MiSeq using 2x220 or 2x250 nucleotide paired-end reads. Per the source publication's procedure: FLASH 1.2.11 was used to merge paired reads, and BWA-MEM then aligned the reads to the GRCh37 human genome before TRA and TRB reads were extracted. For V and J assignment, an IMGT-derived reference of cassette sequences and CDR3 motifs that included pseudogenes was used. Reads were translated in three frames, and productive CDR3s were defined as those with a C...FGXG motif and no stop codons. A clonotype was defined as a unique combination of a V-J cassette pair and a CDR3 amino acid sequence. Reads were filtered by Hamming distance, thresholded by each sample's sequence error rate in mapped regions. Starting from the raw public reads, TCRdb applied fastp trimming at Q25, assembled clones with MiXCR and retained in-frame beta chains. Duplicate CDR3 protein sequences are folded into a single record with the most common DNA and genes. The authors' filters were not applied to this entry. For this sample the table gives fewer than 200,000 distinct CDR3 sequences, of which roughly two fifths were detected only once. The ten largest account for roughly 5.5% of the sample.

The record originates from a study of glioma-infiltrating T cells listed by TCRdb under 2016. With regard to the full study: Sequencing of TCR alpha- and beta-chain repertoires was performed on glioma tissue, on non-neoplastic brain tissue, and on matched peripheral blood mononuclear cells. To measure how far tissue and blood T-cell populations diverged, each tissue-infiltrating repertoire was compared against the peripheral blood repertoire of the same patient. Three low-grade glioma patients, several primary glioblastoma patients, and three non-glioma patients who contributed non-neoplastic brain tissue made up the paired cohort.

CDR1 and CDR2 are read off the germline V gene as SNHLY and FYNNEI. From the cysteine through the phenylalanine, the CDR3 covers 12 amino acids. The entry retains the CDR3 DNA only, 36 bases that are in frame from base 1. The V end loses 1 base and the J end loses 3 bases, and a stretch of 4 bases separates them. Study-wide findings and limitations: Only a very small number of CDR3 sequences turned up in both tissue and blood, a result put down to high CDR3 diversity combined with limited sampling. Group comparisons rested on small numbers: three non-neoplastic, three low-grade glioma and several glioblastoma patients. VJ-independent divergence between tissue and blood was below expectation in non-neoplastic patients but above expectation in all gliomas, especially low-grade gliomas.

Sequencing was done on a sample of glioma tissue, nonneoplastic brain tissue, or PBMCs (not recorded which). This clonotype was obtained from a human donor with low-grade glioma or glioblastoma, undergoing nonglioma brain surgery, or in good health (not recorded which). Recombination joined TRBV2 with TRBJ2-7; the D gene is unclear. The nucleotides read TGTGCCAGCAGTGAAGACCTCTACGAGCAGTACTTC. Its amino acids are CASSEDLYEQYF. Beyond the CDR3, the reference TRBV2 and TRBJ2-7 genes provide the residues; the full variable domain reads: EPEVTQTPSHQVTQMGQEVILRCVPISNHLYFYWYRQILGQKVEFLVSFYNNEISEKSEIFDDQFSVERPDGSNFTLKIRSTKLEDSAMYFCASSEDLYEQYFGPGTRLTVT.